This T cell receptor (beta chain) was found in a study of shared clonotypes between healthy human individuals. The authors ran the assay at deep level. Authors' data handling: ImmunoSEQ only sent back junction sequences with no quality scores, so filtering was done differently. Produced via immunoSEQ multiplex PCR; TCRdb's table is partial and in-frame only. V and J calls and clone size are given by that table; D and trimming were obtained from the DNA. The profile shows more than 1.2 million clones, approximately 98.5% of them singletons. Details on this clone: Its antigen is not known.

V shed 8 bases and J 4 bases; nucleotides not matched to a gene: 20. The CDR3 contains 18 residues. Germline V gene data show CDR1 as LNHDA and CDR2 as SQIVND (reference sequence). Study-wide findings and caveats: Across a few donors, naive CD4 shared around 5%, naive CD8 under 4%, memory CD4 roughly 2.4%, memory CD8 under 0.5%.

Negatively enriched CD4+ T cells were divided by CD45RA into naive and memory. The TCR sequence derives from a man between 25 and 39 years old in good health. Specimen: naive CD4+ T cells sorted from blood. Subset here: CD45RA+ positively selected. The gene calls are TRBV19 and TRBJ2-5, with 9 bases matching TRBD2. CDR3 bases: TGTGCCAGTGCTCCCGACGGGGCTAGCGGGATTCTAGGAGAGACCCAGTACTTC. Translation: CASAPDGASGILGETQYF.